Listed below are T cell receptor beta chains from one sample, sequenced in a study of CD8 T cells in ankylosing spondylitis. TCRdb itself ran the 5' RACE reads through MiXCR, one entry per CDR3 protein. The sample carries approximately 290,000 distinct CDR3 sequences, 20% recorded once. The specimen sequenced was blood, either unsorted or a sorted T cell fraction (not recorded which). Receptors originate from a female donor with ankylosing spondylitis or in good health (not recorded which). The CDR3 runs from the conserved cysteine through the conserved F or W. Each record gives: clone size, J gene, D gene, V gene, CDR3 DNA, CDR3 protein. The D gene is left open where the match is weak. Clone sizes are given selectively: once, few, many, or a class where the clone is expanded.

few | TRBJ2-5 | TRBD2 | TRBV11-3 | TGTGCCAGCAGCCTGGCTAGCGGGAGAGGAGTGTGGACCCAGTACTTC | CASSLASGRGVWTQYF
once | TRBJ2-7 | TRBD1 | TRBV20-1 | TGCAGTGCTAGAGATTACCCGGACAGGGGCGAGCAGTACTTC | CSARDYPDRGEQYF
few | TRBJ1-3 | NA | TRBV29-1 | TGCAGCGTTGAAGGGAGTTCTGGAAACACCATATATTTT | CSVEGSSGNTIYF
few | TRBJ2-3 | TRBD2 | TRBV4-3 | TGCGCCAGCAGCCCTGGGACTAGCGGTGAAGCAGATACGCAGTATTTT | CASSPGTSGEADTQYF
NA | TRBJ2-7 | NA | TRBV7-2 | TGTGCCAGCAGTTATATTGGAGGCCTAAGCTCCTACGAGCAGTACTTC | CASSYIGGLSSYEQYF
NA | TRBJ2-3 | TRBD1 | TRBV6-2/TRBV6-3 | TGTGCCAGCAGACCGCCGGGACAGGGCACGCAGTATTTT | CASRPPGQGTQYF
few | TRBJ2-1 | NA | TRBV27 | TGTGCCAGCAGTTGGAGAGAAGGTGAGCAGTTCTTC | CASSWREGEQFF
many | TRBJ2-1 | TRBD2 | TRBV29-1 | TGCAGCGTTGAAGGACTAGCCGACGAGCAGTTCTTC | CSVEGLADEQFF
few | TRBJ1-2 | NA | TRBV19 | TGTGCCACCTTGATGCAGGGCTATGGCTACCCCTTC | CATLMQGYGYPF
few | TRBJ2-4 | NA | TRBV12-3/TRBV12-4 | TGTGCCAGCAGTTACCTATACAACATTCAGTACTTC | CASSYLYNIQYF
NA | TRBJ1-1 | NA | TRBV6-5 | TGTGCCAGTATTTATGGGGGCTCGGCTTTCTTT | CASIYGGSAFF
NA | TRBJ2-1 | NA | TRBV11-2 | TGTGCCAGCAGCAAGGGTAGCTTCTCCTACAATGAGCAGTTCTTC | CASSKGSFSYNEQFF
NA | TRBJ2-1 | NA | TRBV12-3/TRBV12-4 | TGTGCCAGCGGCGGACACGGGTCTTTCAATGAGCAGTTCTTC | CASGGHGSFNEQFF
NA | TRBJ2-1 | TRBD2 | TRBV20-1 | TGCAGTGCCGTAACGACGGGACTAGCGGGCGCCCCAGGGTACAATGAGCAGTTCTTC | CSAVTTGLAGAPGYNEQFF
NA | TRBJ1-1 | NA | TRBV6-5 | TGTGCCAGCAGTTACAGCGCATCTGGGGTCAACACTGAAGCTTTCTTT | CASSYSASGVNTEAFF
many | TRBJ1-3 | TRBD1 | TRBV29-1 | TGCAGCGCAGGACAGGGAAACTCTGGAAACACCATATATTTT | CSAGQGNSGNTIYF
few | TRBJ2-5 | NA | TRBV20-1 | TGCAGTGCTAGAGATCTTAAGGGGCAAGAGACCCAGTACTTC | CSARDLKGQETQYF
NA | TRBJ1-4 | NA | TRBV5-1 | TGCGCCAGCAGCCTGGACGGACTAGAAGGTGAAAAACTGTTTTTT | CASSLDGLEGEKLFF
NA | TRBJ2-1 | TRBD2 | TRBV12-3/TRBV12-4 | TGTGCCAGCAAAACGGGACTAGCGAGATCCTACAATGAGCAGTTCTTC | CASKTGLARSYNEQFF
few | TRBJ2-1 | TRBD2 | TRBV20-1 | TGCAGTGCTTTACACTCTAGCGGGAGGAGCTCCTACAATGAGCAGTTCTTC | CSALHSSGRSSYNEQFF
NA | TRBJ2-4 | TRBD2 | TRBV28 | TGTGCCAGCAGTTTTAGCGGGAGGACGGTGGGGGTCATTCAGTACTTC | CASSFSGRTVGVIQYF
NA | TRBJ2-7 | NA | TRBV6-2/TRBV6-3 | TGTGCCAGCGCGGACGGGACCTACGAGCAGTACTTC | CASADGTYEQYF
NA | TRBJ2-1 | NA | TRBV5-6 | TGTGCCAGCAGCCCTGGTCGGGTTTTAGGGGATGAGCAGTTCTTC | CASSPGRVLGDEQFF
few | TRBJ2-7 | NA | TRBV20-1 | TGCAGTGCTAGGGACAGCGCCCTCGAGTACTTC | CSARDSALEYF
NA | TRBJ2-1 | TRBD2 | TRBV20-1 | TGCAGTGCTAGAAGACCGACTAGCGGGACCAATGAGCAGTTCTTC | CSARRPTSGTNEQFF
few | TRBJ2-7 | TRBD2 | TRBV14 | TGTGCCAGCAGCCCGCGACTAGCGGGAGGGGGAAACGAGCAGTACTTC | CASSPRLAGGGNEQYF
once | TRBJ2-2 | NA | TRBV7-2 | TGTGCCAGCAGCTTATTAGCGCGAAACACCGGGGAGCTGTTTTTT | CASSLLARNTGELFF
few | TRBJ2-7 | NA | TRBV20-1 | TGCAGTGCGCGGACTCAACGCTACGAGCAGTACTTC | CSARTQRYEQYF
NA | TRBJ2-1 | TRBD2 | TRBV5-1 | TGCGCCAGCAACCCGACTAGCGGGTCCTACAATGAGCAGTTCTTC | CASNPTSGSYNEQFF
NA | TRBJ2-1 | TRBD2 | TRBV7-8 | TGTGCCAGCAGCTCAGGACTAGCGGGGACCTACAATGAGCAGTTCTTC | CASSSGLAGTYNEQFF
once | TRBJ2-1 | TRBD2 | TRBV7-2 | TGTGCCAGCAGCTTAGCCGTGGTAGCGGGAGTCAATGAGCAGTTCTTC | CASSLAVVAGVNEQFF
many | TRBJ1-1 | NA | TRBV15 | TGTGCCACCAGCAGAGATCAGAGACCCACTGAAGCTTTCTTT | CATSRDQRPTEAFF